Below are 4 T cell receptor beta chains sequenced from a single sample in a study of T-cell memory formation after mild COVID-19. In TCRdb, the 5' RACE reads were re-called with MiXCR into one record per CDR3 protein. Here the sample spans around 300,000 distinct CDR3 sequences, 12% to 15% being singletons. The source material was PBMCs or a T cell subset sorted from them (not recorded which). The source of these receptors is a man aged 18 to 30 who had mild COVID-19 (a few samples of this study predate the infection). Cell type and time point are not known.

The gene calls are TRBV18 and TRBJ1-1; D might be TRBD1 (5 bases). The V gene's germline CDR1 is KGHSH and CDR2 LQKENI. With 0 bases removed from V and 1 base from J, the gap between germline ends came to 6 bases. The CDR3 extends over 14 amino acids. The CDR3 region is CASSPPGQNTEAFF. As DNA, the CDR3 is TGTGCCAGCTCACCACCAGGACAGAACACTGAAGCTTTCTTT.

The chain carries TRBV7-2 and TRBJ2-7, with TRBD1 identical over 8 bases. The CDR3 contains 14 residues. The V segment lost 5 bases and the J segment 2 bases; nucleotides outside the gene matches: 5. Germline CDR1 and CDR2: SGHTA and FQGNSA. The CDR3 nucleotides read TGTGCCAGCAGCCCGGGACAGGCGACCTACGAGCAGTACGTC. The encoded protein is CASSPGQATYEQYV.

This clonotype showed up just a few times. This rearrangement joins TRBV20-1 to TRBJ2-5; 7 nucleotides line up with TRBD1. V lost 6 bases, J lost 2 bases, and 6 bases stayed unmatched. The CDR3 has 13 residues. From germline, CDR1 is DFQATT and CDR2 SNEGSKA (reference sequence). For the CDR3, the DNA is TGCAGTGCCCGAAGGGGACAGCAAGAGACCCAGTACTTC. It is translated as CSARRGQQETQYF.

The chain employs TRBV6-1 and TRBJ1-2; a possible D gene is TRBD1 (5 bases). CDR1 is MNHNS and CDR2 is SASEGT in the germline V gene. Trimming removed 2 bases at V and 1 base at J, with 14 bases between. CDR3 length: 16 residues. The CDR3 nucleotides are TGTGCCAGCAGTGAACACCGGGGCCCACTTAACTATGGCTACACCTTC. It encodes CASSEHRGPLNYGYTF.